This T cell receptor beta chain was obtained from a study of monozygotic twins with inflammatory bowel disease. This CDR3 has 15 residues. CDR1 SGHRS and CDR2 YFSETQ come from the germline V gene. TCRdb reanalyzed the 5' RACE reads, giving one entry per CDR3 protein sequence and no DNA. Its table lists 350,000 to 500,000 distinct CDR3 sequences. For this clonotype: Its antigen is not identified.

Study-wide points: Healthy twins shared more clonotypes with others than IBD patients, most markedly active ones. Inverse Simpson values showed less TCRbeta diversity in IBD patients than in their healthy co-twins. Evidence did not back any single strong signal or clonotype linked to IBD.

The rearrangement joins TRBV5-1 to TRBJ1-2; the D gene TCRdb calls, TRBD1, cannot be checked with no DNA. Sequenced material: blood. This clonotype originated in a human donor with ulcerative colitis or Crohn's disease, or a healthy co-twin of an affected twin (not recorded which). CDR3 loop: CASSPGTGYNYGYTF.